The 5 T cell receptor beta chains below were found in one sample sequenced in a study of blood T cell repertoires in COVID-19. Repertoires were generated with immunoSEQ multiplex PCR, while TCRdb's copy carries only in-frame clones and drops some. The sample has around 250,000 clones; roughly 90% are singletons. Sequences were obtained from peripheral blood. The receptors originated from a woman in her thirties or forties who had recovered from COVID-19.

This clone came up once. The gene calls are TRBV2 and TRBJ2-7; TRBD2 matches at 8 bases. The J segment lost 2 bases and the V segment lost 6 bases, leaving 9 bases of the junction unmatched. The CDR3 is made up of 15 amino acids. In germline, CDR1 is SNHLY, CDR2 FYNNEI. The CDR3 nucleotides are TGTGCCAGCAGCGTCTTAGCGGGGATGGCCTACGAGCAGTACTTC. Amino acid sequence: CASSVLAGMAYEQYF.

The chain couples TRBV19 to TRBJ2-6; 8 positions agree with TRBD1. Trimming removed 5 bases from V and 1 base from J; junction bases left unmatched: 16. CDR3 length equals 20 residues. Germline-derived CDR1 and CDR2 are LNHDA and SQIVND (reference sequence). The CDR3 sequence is CASSPRVTGANWSGANVLTF. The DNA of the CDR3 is TGTGCCAGTAGTCCTCGGGTGACAGGGGCGAATTGGTCTGGGGCCAACGTCCTGACTTTC.

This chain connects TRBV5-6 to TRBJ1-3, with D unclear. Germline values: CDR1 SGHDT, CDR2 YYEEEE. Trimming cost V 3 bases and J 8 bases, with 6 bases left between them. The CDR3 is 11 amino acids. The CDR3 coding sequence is TGTGCCAGCAGCTCCCGGGACACCATATATTTT. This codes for CASSSRDTIYF.

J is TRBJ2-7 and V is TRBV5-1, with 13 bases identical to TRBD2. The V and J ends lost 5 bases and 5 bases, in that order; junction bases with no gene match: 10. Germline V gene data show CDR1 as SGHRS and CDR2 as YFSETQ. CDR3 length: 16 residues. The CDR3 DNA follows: TGCGCCAGCAGTTTCGGACTAGCGGGAGTCTTCCACGAGCAGTACTTC. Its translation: CASSFGLAGVFHEQYF.

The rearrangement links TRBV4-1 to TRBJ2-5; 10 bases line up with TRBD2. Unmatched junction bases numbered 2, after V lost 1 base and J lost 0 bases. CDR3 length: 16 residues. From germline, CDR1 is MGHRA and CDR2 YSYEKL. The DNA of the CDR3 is TGCGCCAGCAGCCAAGTTAGCGGGGGGAACCAAGAGACCCAGTACTTC. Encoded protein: CASSQVSGGNQETQYF.